One sample yielded the 4 T cell receptor beta chains listed below, sequenced in a study of Ad26.COV2.S vaccination and SARS-CoV-2 variants (dated by TCRdb to the early 2020s). The time point label here, explained by the study, means: individuals recovered from natural SARS-CoV-2 infection. Libraries came from the immunoSEQ multiplex PCR assay. The source is immuneACCESS, and TCRdb retained only in-frame sequences with V and J called. Part of the clones is not carried over; for the studies checked, unresolved V genes explain less than half of this, and the remainder is unexplained. Recorded for this sample are around 140,000 clones; 70% to 90% of them occurred a single time. 4.5% to 6% of the sample goes to the ten largest clones. The starting material was peripheral blood, obtained after recovery from COVID-19. The receptors here all came from a human donor who had recovered from COVID-19.

The J gene is TRBJ1-6, the V gene TRBV11-2, with D maybe TRBD1 (5 bases). This CDR3 has 17 residues. V gave up 1 base and J gave up 10 bases, with 20 bases separating them. Germline V gene sequence: CDR1 SGHAT, CDR2 FQNNGV. CDR3 in amino acids: CASSLGPGYATGSPLHF. The CDR3 region has the DNA TGTGCCAGCAGCTTAGGCCCAGGGTACGCTACAGGATCACCCCTCCACTTT.

The rearrangement links TRBV28 to TRBJ2-7; a possible D gene is TRBD1 (6 bases). This CDR3 contains 12 residues. CDR1 is MDHEN, CDR2 SYDVKM, per germline. Trimming left V 6 bases short and J 3 bases short, with 9 bases between. The CDR3 region is CASSLRGYEQYF. The CDR3 DNA sequence: TGTGCCAGCAGCCTCAGGGGCTACGAGCAGTACTTC.

Worth noting for this clone: This same CDR3 is encoded by further DNA sequences in the sample. The gene calls are TRBV15 and TRBJ2-5; D not resolved. Germline assignment: CDR1 LNHNV and CDR2 YYDKDF (reference sequence). This CDR3 is built from 13 residues. Trimming removed 0 bases from V and 5 bases from J, with 7 bases in between. Written as DNA, the CDR3 is TGTGCCACCAGCAGAGACCGCGGTGAGACCCAGTACTTC. It yields the protein CATSRDRGETQYF.

The rearrangement joins TRBV5-1 to TRBJ2-1; the D is unclear. Trimming stripped 0 bases from V and 5 bases from J, with 6 bases between. Germline assignment: CDR1 SGHRS and CDR2 YFSETQ. The CDR3 is made up of 13 amino acids. CDR3 region: CASSLVGHNEQFF. The CDR3 region has the DNA TGCGCCAGCAGCTTGGTGGGCCACAATGAGCAGTTCTTC.